The rows below give T cell receptor beta chains drawn from one sample of a study of blood T cell repertoires in COVID-19. TCRdb keeps only in-frame clones here, not all; method: immunoSEQ multiplex PCR. The table has 90,000 to 120,000 clones, about 91% seen once; the top ten hold 6.8%. Specimen: peripheral blood. Source of these receptors: a man aged 50 or older with active or convalescent COVID-19. CDR3s include the opening cysteine and the closing phenylalanine or tryptophan. D genes are given only for firm matches. The listing skips clone size in some rows; elsewhere it reads once, few, many or a size class.

d_call: TRBD1; v_call: TRBV18; clone_size: .; cdr3_length: 16; j_call: TRBJ1-3; cdr3_nt: TGTGCCAGCTCCCCGGCCGGGACAGCTTCTGGAAACACCATATATTTT; cdr3_aa: CASSPAGTASGNTIYF
d_call: .; v_call: TRBV10-2; clone_size: .; cdr3_length: 15; j_call: TRBJ2-7; cdr3_nt: TGCGCCAGCACCTCCCGGGACATTGACTCCTACGAGCAGTACTTC; cdr3_aa: CASTSRDIDSYEQYF
d_call: .; v_call: TRBV2; clone_size: .; cdr3_length: 13; j_call: TRBJ2-2; cdr3_nt: TGTGCCAGCCGGGTCACTAGCACCGGGGAGCTGTTTTTT; cdr3_aa: CASRVTSTGELFF
d_call: .; v_call: TRBV7-6; clone_size: .; cdr3_length: 14; j_call: TRBJ1-3; cdr3_nt: TGTGCCAGCAGCTTAGACAGGGCTGGAAACACCATATATTTT; cdr3_aa: CASSLDRAGNTIYF
d_call: .; v_call: TRBV18; clone_size: once; cdr3_length: 14; j_call: TRBJ2-7; cdr3_nt: TGTGCCAGCTCACCAAGGGCCGACAGCCCTCAGCAGTACTTC; cdr3_aa: CASSPRADSPQQYF
d_call: .; v_call: TRBV14; clone_size: .; cdr3_length: 15; j_call: TRBJ1-4; cdr3_nt: TGTGCCAGCAGCCAGGTATTTGGGAGGCCTGAAAAACTGTTTTTT; cdr3_aa: CASSQVFGRPEKLFF
d_call: .; v_call: TRBV7-2; clone_size: .; cdr3_length: 13; j_call: TRBJ2-5; cdr3_nt: TGTGCCAGCAGCTTAGCGGAGCAGGAGACCCAGTACTTC; cdr3_aa: CASSLAEQETQYF
d_call: .; v_call: TRBV6-4; clone_size: .; cdr3_length: 15; j_call: TRBJ1-6; cdr3_nt: TGTGCCAGCAGTGACTCGGGCAGGATGAGTTCACCCCTCCACTTT; cdr3_aa: CASSDSGRMSSPLHF
d_call: .; v_call: TRBV7-2; clone_size: .; cdr3_length: 15; j_call: TRBJ1-4; cdr3_nt: TGTGCCAGCAGCTTAGCTACAGGGTGGGGTGAAAAACTGTTTTTT; cdr3_aa: CASSLATGWGEKLFF
d_call: .; v_call: TRBV11-2; clone_size: .; cdr3_length: 16; j_call: TRBJ1-2; cdr3_nt: TGTGCCAGCAGCCGACAGCCTAGTCCCTATAACTATGGCTACACCTTC; cdr3_aa: CASSRQPSPYNYGYTF
d_call: TRBD2; v_call: TRBV27; clone_size: .; cdr3_length: 12; j_call: TRBJ2-1; cdr3_nt: TGTGCCAGCAGTACGGGGGGGAATGAGCAGTTCTTC; cdr3_aa: CASSTGGNEQFF
d_call: .; v_call: TRBV19; clone_size: .; cdr3_length: 15; j_call: TRBJ1-4; cdr3_nt: TGTGCCAGTAGTACCGCCCGCGAGTGGAATGAAAAACTGTTTTTT; cdr3_aa: CASSTAREWNEKLFF
d_call: TRBD1; v_call: TRBV27; clone_size: .; cdr3_length: 15; j_call: TRBJ2-7; cdr3_nt: TGTGCCACCTCAGCCCAGGGACAGGGGGCGTGGGAGCAGTACTTC; cdr3_aa: CATSAQGQGAWEQYF
d_call: .; v_call: TRBV28; clone_size: .; cdr3_length: 16; j_call: TRBJ2-7; cdr3_nt: TGTGCCAGCAGTTTGTTCAGCCAGGGGACATCCTACGAGCAGTACTTC; cdr3_aa: CASSLFSQGTSYEQYF
d_call: TRBD2; v_call: TRBV4-2; clone_size: .; cdr3_length: 15; j_call: TRBJ2-7; cdr3_nt: TGTGCCAGCAGCCAAGATTACGGGAGGGTACACGAGCAGTACTTC; cdr3_aa: CASSQDYGRVHEQYF
d_call: TRBD1; v_call: TRBV11-2; clone_size: .; cdr3_length: 16; j_call: TRBJ2-1; cdr3_nt: TGTGCCAGCAGCTTAGATGGGACAGGCCCCTACAATGAGCAGTTCTTC; cdr3_aa: CASSLDGTGPYNEQFF
d_call: .; v_call: TRBV6-2/TRBV6-3; clone_size: .; cdr3_length: 16; j_call: TRBJ2-3; cdr3_nt: TGTGCCAGCAGTTTAGAGGGGGCGGGAACGGCAGATACGCAGTATTTT; cdr3_aa: CASSLEGAGTADTQYF
d_call: .; v_call: TRBV2; clone_size: .; cdr3_length: 15; j_call: TRBJ2-5; cdr3_nt: TGTGCCAGCAACGGTTTCGTCCAGGTCCAAGAGACCCAGTACTTC; cdr3_aa: CASNGFVQVQETQYF
d_call: .; v_call: TRBV5-1; clone_size: once; cdr3_length: 14; j_call: TRBJ2-2; cdr3_nt: TGCGCCAGCAGAGACGGGACTGGCACCGGGGAGCTGTTTTTT; cdr3_aa: CASRDGTGTGELFF
d_call: TRBD1; v_call: TRBV24-1; clone_size: .; cdr3_length: 14; j_call: TRBJ1-2; cdr3_nt: TGTGCCACCAGTGATACAGGGGGCGGAGGTGGCTACACCTTC; cdr3_aa: CATSDTGGGGGYTF
d_call: TRBD1; v_call: TRBV5-4; clone_size: .; cdr3_length: 15; j_call: TRBJ1-2; cdr3_nt: TGTGCCAGCAGCTTGGTTCAGGGGGCGGACTATGGCTACACCTTC; cdr3_aa: CASSLVQGADYGYTF
d_call: .; v_call: TRBV7-2; clone_size: .; cdr3_length: 14; j_call: TRBJ2-1; cdr3_nt: TGTGCCAGCAGCTTAGTGTTAGCCGGGGGAGAGCAGTTCTTC; cdr3_aa: CASSLVLAGGEQFF
d_call: TRBD1; v_call: TRBV18; clone_size: .; cdr3_length: 17; j_call: TRBJ2-2; cdr3_nt: TGTGCCAGCTCACCGATCTCGACAGGGGGCGGAACCGGGGAGCTGTTTTTT; cdr3_aa: CASSPISTGGGTGELFF
d_call: .; v_call: TRBV11-2; clone_size: .; cdr3_length: 14; j_call: TRBJ2-2; cdr3_nt: TGTGCCAGCAGCCGAACAGGTTCTACCGGGGAGCTGTTTTTT; cdr3_aa: CASSRTGSTGELFF
d_call: TRBD1; v_call: TRBV5-1; clone_size: .; cdr3_length: 14; j_call: TRBJ1-5; cdr3_nt: TGCGCCAGCAGCCCCACAGGGGGGCATCAGCCCCAGCATTTT; cdr3_aa: CASSPTGGHQPQHF
d_call: TRBD2; v_call: TRBV18; clone_size: .; cdr3_length: 13; j_call: TRBJ2-1; cdr3_nt: TGTGCCAGCTCTAGGACTAGCGACAATGAGCAGTTCTTC; cdr3_aa: CASSRTSDNEQFF
d_call: TRBD2; v_call: TRBV27; clone_size: .; cdr3_length: 15; j_call: TRBJ2-7; cdr3_nt: TGTGCCAGCAGTTTAAGACTAGCGGGAGTCGGAGAGCAGTACTTC; cdr3_aa: CASSLRLAGVGEQYF
d_call: .; v_call: TRBV28; clone_size: .; cdr3_length: 15; j_call: TRBJ1-1; cdr3_nt: TGTGCCAGCAGTTCTGAGACAGGAAGGAACACTGAAGCTTTCTTT; cdr3_aa: CASSSETGRNTEAFF
d_call: .; v_call: TRBV21-1; clone_size: few; cdr3_length: 17; j_call: TRBJ2-2; cdr3_nt: TGTGCCAGCAGCAAAGAGCCGGCGGGAGAGTACACCGGGGAGCTGTTTTTT; cdr3_aa: CASSKEPAGEYTGELFF
d_call: TRBD1; v_call: TRBV6-5; clone_size: .; cdr3_length: 14; j_call: TRBJ2-3; cdr3_nt: TGTGCCACCCAACAGGGGTGGGGCACAGATACGCAGTATTTT; cdr3_aa: CATQQGWGTDTQYF
d_call: TRBD1; v_call: TRBV7-9; clone_size: .; cdr3_length: 13; j_call: TRBJ2-1; cdr3_nt: TGTGCCAGCAGCCCGCAGACAGGGCGCGAGCAGTTCTTC; cdr3_aa: CASSPQTGREQFF
d_call: TRBD2; v_call: TRBV9; clone_size: once; cdr3_length: 18; j_call: TRBJ2-3; cdr3_nt: TGTGCCAGCAGCGTAGGGTTGCGGGGGACTAGCGGCACAGATACGCAGTATTTT; cdr3_aa: CASSVGLRGTSGTDTQYF
d_call: .; v_call: TRBV19; clone_size: .; cdr3_length: 14; j_call: TRBJ2-1; cdr3_nt: TGTGCCAGTAGTGAGTCCGGACTACACAATGAGCAGTTCTTC; cdr3_aa: CASSESGLHNEQFF
d_call: .; v_call: TRBV5-4; clone_size: .; cdr3_length: 15; j_call: TRBJ2-1; cdr3_nt: TGTGCCAGCAGCCCCGACTCGCGCCTAAGGAATGAGCAGTTCTTC; cdr3_aa: CASSPDSRLRNEQFF
d_call: .; v_call: TRBV12-3/TRBV12-4; clone_size: .; cdr3_length: 13; j_call: TRBJ2-1; cdr3_nt: TGTGCCAGCAGTTCGTGGAGCTACAATGAGCAGTTCTTC; cdr3_aa: CASSSWSYNEQFF